This T cell receptor (beta chain) emerged from a study of molecular identifiers for immune sequencing clone quantification. Background on the study: Five portions were made in replicates from RNA of approximately 20,000 or 98,000 naive CD8 cells, and four underwent sequencing.

General study results and limits: Effector cells had over 99% of their molecules in clones above 20 RNA copies, while naive cells had under 1%.

In regard to this clonotype: Antigen unknown.

Bulk TCR libraries were made with methods that had been previously described and with listed TCR primers. TCRdb used MiXCR to reprocess the PCR reads, holding one entry per CDR3 protein. The sample holds about half a million distinct CDR3 sequences, about 21% seen once. CDR3 length: 16 amino acids. Trimming removed 0 bases from V and 5 bases from J; junction bases left unmatched: 7. Germline assignment: CDR1 SGHTA and CDR2 FQGTGA. Sorting captured naive CD8 T cells as CD8+CD4-CCR7+CD45RA+. The chain couples TRBV7-3 to TRBJ2-3, with 8 bases that match TRBD2. Material: naive CD8+ T cells from blood, with Jurkat cell RNA spiked in. Subset: FACS-sorted CD8+CD4-CCR7+CD45RA+ naive T cells. This receptor was obtained from a human donor in good health. Some libraries in this study had Jurkat cell RNA spiked in. In DNA form, the CDR3 reads TGTGCCAGCAGCTTAACCCCAGCGGGAGTTGGAGATACGCAGTATTTT. Translating it yields CASSLTPAGVGDTQYF.